This is a list of T cell receptor beta chains from one sample in a study of T cell responses to AZD1222 COVID-19 vaccine. Profiling relied on immunoSEQ multiplex PCR, and the TCRdb table lists in-frame clones only, not all of them. The sample includes about 100,000 clones, roughly 85% of them seen just once. The starting material was peripheral blood, obtained 28 days after the second AZD1222 dose. Receptors originate from an adult who received the AZD1222 COVID-19 vaccine. CDR3s include the opening cysteine and the closing phenylalanine or tryptophan. The order of the fields is D gene, V gene, clone size, CDR3 length, J gene, CDR3 protein, CDR3 DNA. D genes are given only for firm matches. Clone size is given for some rows only: seen once, a few or many times, or a class if the clone is expanded.

NA	TRBV7-2	NA	15	TRBJ1-5	CASSLAGTVDQPQHF	TGTGCCAGCAGCTTAGCCGGGACCGTCGATCAGCCCCAGCATTTT
TRBD1	TRBV5-1	NA	18	TRBJ1-6	CASSLATGGAIYNSPLHF	TGCGCCAGCAGCTTGGCGACAGGGGGCGCGATCTATAATTCACCCCTCCACTTT
NA	TRBV5-5	once	16	TRBJ1-5	CASSLARDPSTKPQHF	TGTGCCAGCAGCTTGGCCAGGGACCCTTCAACCAAGCCCCAGCATTTT
NA	TRBV19	few	16	TRBJ1-3	CASSIFGGGTGNTIYF	TGTGCCAGTAGTATTTTCGGTGGGGGGACCGGAAACACCATATATTTT
NA	TRBV28	NA	12	TRBJ1-2	CASSSLEYGYTF	TGTGCCAGCAGTTCCCTGGAGTATGGCTACACCTTC
NA	TRBV19	NA	16	TRBJ1-5	CASSIFAGVSNQPQHF	TGTGCCAGTAGTATCTTTGCAGGGGTGAGCAATCAGCCCCAGCATTTT
NA	TRBV10-1	NA	16	TRBJ1-5	CASSPREVGSNQPQHF	TGCGCCAGCAGCCCACGGGAGGTAGGGTCAAATCAGCCCCAGCATTTT
TRBD2	TRBV2	NA	12	TRBJ2-7	CASSGTITRQYF	TGTGCCAGCTCCGGGACTATTACGAGGCAGTACTTC
NA	TRBV3-1/TRBV3-2	NA	13	TRBJ1-4	CASSQEGLEKLFF	TGTGCCAGCAGCCAAGAGGGCCTAGAAAAACTGTTTTTT
NA	TRBV3-1/TRBV3-2	NA	13	TRBJ1-4	CASSQLEGEKLFF	TGTGCCAGCAGCCAATTGGAGGGCGAAAAACTGTTTTTT
TRBD1	TRBV20-1	NA	11	TRBJ1-2	CSPRDRSGYTF	TGCAGCCCTCGGGACAGGTCGGGCTACACCTTC
NA	TRBV6-5	NA	15	TRBJ2-7	CASSYSGQLSYEQYF	TGTGCCAGCAGTTACTCCGGACAGTTATCCTACGAGCAGTACTTC
NA	TRBV5-1	NA	14	TRBJ1-1	CASSLALMGTEAFF	TGCGCCAGCAGCTTGGCCTTGATGGGCACTGAAGCTTTCTTT
NA	TRBV5-4	NA	17	TRBJ2-5	CASSLALRTSTKETQYF	TGTGCCAGCAGCTTGGCCTTGCGTACTAGCACTAAAGAGACCCAGTACTTC
TRBD1	TRBV15	NA	16	TRBJ1-2	CATSNGDRGLGYGYTF	TGTGCCACCAGTAATGGGGACAGGGGGCTTGGCTATGGCTACACCTTC
NA	TRBV27	few	15	TRBJ2-7	CASSPSLGGAYEQYF	TGTGCCAGCAGCCCCTCGCTTGGGGGTGCCTACGAGCAGTACTTC
TRBD1	TRBV7-9	NA	14	TRBJ1-6	CASSRTGDNSPLHF	TGTGCCAGCAGCCGGACAGGGGATAATTCACCCCTCCACTTT